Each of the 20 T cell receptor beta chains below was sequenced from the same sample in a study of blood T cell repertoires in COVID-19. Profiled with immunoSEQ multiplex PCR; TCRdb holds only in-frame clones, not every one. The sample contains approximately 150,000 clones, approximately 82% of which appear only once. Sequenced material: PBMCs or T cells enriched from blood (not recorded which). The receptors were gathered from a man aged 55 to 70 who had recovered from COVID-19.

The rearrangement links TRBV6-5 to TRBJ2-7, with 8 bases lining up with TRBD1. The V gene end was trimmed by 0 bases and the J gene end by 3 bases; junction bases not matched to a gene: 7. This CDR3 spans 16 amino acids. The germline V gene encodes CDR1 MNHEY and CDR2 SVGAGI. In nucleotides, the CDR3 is TGTGCCAGCAGTTACTCGCGAGGGACAGGCAACTACGAGCAGTACTTC. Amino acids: CASSYSRGTGNYEQYF.

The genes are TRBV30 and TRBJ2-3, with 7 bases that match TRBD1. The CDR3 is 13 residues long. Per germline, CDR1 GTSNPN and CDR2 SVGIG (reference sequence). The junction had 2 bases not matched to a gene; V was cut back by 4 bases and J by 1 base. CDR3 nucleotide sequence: TGTGCCTGGACCACAGGGGGCACAGATACGCAGTATTTT. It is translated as CAWTTGGTDTQYF.

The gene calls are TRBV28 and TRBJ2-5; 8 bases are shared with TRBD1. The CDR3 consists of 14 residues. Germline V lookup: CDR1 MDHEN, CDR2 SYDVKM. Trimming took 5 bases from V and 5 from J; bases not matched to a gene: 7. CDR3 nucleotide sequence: TGTGCCAGCAGTGCTGAACAGGGGGTGGAGACCCAGTACTTC. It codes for CASSAEQGVETQYF.

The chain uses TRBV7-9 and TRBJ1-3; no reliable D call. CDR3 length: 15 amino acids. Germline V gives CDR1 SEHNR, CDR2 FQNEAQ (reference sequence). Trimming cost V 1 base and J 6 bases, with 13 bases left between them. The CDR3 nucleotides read TGTGCCAGCAGCTTAGTATTCTGGGCAGAAAACACCATATATTTT. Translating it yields CASSLVFWAENTIYF. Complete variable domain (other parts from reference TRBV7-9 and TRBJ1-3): DTGVSQNPRHKITKRGQNVTFRCDPISEHNRLYWYRQTLGQGPEFLTYFQNEAQLEKSRLLSDRFSAERPKGSFSTLEIQRTEQGDSAMYLCASSLVFWAENTIYFGEGSWLTVV.

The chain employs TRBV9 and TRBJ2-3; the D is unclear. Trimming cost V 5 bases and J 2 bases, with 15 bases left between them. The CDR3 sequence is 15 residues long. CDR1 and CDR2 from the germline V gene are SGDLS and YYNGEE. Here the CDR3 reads CASSPRGHLTDTQYF. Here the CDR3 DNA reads TGTGCCAGCAGTCCCCGTGGGCACCTCACAGATACGCAGTATTTT.

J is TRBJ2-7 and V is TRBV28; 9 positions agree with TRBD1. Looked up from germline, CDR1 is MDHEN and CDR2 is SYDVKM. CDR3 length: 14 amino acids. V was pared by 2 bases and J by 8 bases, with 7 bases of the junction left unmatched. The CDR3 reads CASSLVGDRDKQYF. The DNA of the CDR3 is TGTGCCAGCAGTTTAGTGGGGGACAGGGATAAGCAGTACTTC.

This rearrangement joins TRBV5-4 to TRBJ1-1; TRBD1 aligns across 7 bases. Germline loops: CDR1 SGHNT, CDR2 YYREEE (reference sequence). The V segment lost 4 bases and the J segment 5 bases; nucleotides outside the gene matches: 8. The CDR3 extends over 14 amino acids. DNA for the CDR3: TGTGCCAGCAGCAGAGGACAGGTGATAACTGAAGCTTTCTTT. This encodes CASSRGQVITEAFF. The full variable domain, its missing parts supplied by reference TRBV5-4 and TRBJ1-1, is ETGVTQSPTHLIKTRGQQVTLRCSSQSGHNTVSWYQQALGQGPQFIFQYYREEENGRGNFPPRFSGLQFPNYSSELNVNALELDDSALYLCASSRGQVITEAFFGQGTRLTVV.

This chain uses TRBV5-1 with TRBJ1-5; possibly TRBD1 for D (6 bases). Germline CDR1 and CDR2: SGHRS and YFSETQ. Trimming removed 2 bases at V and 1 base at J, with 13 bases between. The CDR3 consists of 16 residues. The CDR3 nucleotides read TGCGCCAGCAGCTTAGGATCGGGGGGCAGCAATCAGCCCCAGCATTTT. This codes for CASSLGSGGSNQPQHF. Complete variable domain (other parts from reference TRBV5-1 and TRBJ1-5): KAGVTQTPRYLIKTRGQQVTLSCSPISGHRSVSWYQQTPGQGLQFLFEYFSETQRNKGNFPGRFSGRQFSNSRSEMNVSTLELGDSALYLCASSLGSGGSNQPQHFGDGTRLSIL.

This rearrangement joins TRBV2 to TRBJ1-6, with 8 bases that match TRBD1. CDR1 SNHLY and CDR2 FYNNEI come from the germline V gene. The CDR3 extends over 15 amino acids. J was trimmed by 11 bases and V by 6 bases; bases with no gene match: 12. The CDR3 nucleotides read TGTGCCAGCAGACCGACAGGGGCGGTGTCCACACCCCTCCACTTT. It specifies CASRPTGAVSTPLHF.

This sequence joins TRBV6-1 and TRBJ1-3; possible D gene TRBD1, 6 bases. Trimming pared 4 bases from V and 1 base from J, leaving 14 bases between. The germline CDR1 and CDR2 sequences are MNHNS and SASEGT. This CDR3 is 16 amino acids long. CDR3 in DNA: TGTGCCAGCAGTGTATGGGGTAGGGGGTCTGGAAACACCATATATTTT. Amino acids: CASSVWGRGSGNTIYF.

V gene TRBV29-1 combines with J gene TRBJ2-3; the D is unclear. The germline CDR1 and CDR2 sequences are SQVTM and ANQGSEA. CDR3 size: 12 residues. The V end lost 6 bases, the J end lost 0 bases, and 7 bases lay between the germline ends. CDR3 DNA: TGCAGCGTAGCGTTTAGCACAGATACGCAGTATTTT. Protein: CSVAFSTDTQYF.

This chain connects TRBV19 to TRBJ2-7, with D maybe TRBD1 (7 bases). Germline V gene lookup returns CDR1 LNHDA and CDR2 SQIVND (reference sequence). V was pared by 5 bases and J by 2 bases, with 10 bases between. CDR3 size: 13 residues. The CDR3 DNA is TGTGCCAGTAGTCGCGGGACAGCCTACGAGCAGTACTTC. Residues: CASSRGTAYEQYF.

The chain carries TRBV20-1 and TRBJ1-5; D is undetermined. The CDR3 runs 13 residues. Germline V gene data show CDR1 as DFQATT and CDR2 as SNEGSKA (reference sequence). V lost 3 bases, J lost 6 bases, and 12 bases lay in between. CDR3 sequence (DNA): TGCAGTGCTAGTTCCGGGGTTTCTCAGCCCCAGCATTTT. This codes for CSASSGVSQPQHF.

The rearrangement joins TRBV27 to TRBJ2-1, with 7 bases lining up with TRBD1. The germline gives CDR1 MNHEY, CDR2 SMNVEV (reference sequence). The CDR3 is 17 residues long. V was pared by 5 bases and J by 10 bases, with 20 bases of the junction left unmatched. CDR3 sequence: CASSTRTGHGGNMEQFF. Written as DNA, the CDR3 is TGTGCCAGCAGTACACGGACAGGTCATGGAGGTAATATGGAGCAGTTCTTC.

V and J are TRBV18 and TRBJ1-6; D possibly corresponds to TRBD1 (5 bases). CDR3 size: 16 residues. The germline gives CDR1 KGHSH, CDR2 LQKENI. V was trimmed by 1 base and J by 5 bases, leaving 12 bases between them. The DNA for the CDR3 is TGTGCCAGCTCACCACAAGGGGTAGAAAATAATTCACCCCTCCACTTT. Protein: CASSPQGVENNSPLHF.

This chain's CDR3 is CASSPGTSGEQFF. Written as DNA, the CDR3 is TGTGCCAGTAGCCCCGGGACTAGCGGCGAGCAGTTCTTC. The rearrangement uses TRBV19 and TRBJ2-1, with 11 bases identical to TRBD2. With 6 bases clipped from V and 10 bases from J, the junction kept 5 bases outside the gene matches. The CDR3 has 13 amino acids. The V gene's germline CDR1 is LNHDA and CDR2 SQIVND (reference sequence).

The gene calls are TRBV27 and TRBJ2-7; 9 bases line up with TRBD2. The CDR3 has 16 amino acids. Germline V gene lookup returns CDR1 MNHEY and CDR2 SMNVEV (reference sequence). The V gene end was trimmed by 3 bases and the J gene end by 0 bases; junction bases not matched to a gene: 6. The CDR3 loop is CASSLFSGRSSYEQYF. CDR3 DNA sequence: TGTGCCAGCAGTTTGTTTAGCGGGAGATCCTCCTACGAGCAGTACTTC.

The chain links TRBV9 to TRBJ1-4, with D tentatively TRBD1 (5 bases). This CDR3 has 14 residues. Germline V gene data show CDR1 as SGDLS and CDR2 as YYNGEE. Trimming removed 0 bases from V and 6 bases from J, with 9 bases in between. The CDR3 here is CASSVVAGDEKLFF. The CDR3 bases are TGTGCCAGCAGCGTAGTTGCGGGGGATGAAAAACTGTTTTTT.

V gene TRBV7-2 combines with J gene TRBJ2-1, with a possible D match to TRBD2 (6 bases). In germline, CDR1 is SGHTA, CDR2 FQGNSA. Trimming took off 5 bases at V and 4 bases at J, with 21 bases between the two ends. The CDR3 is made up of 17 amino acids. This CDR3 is CASSLRSSTGDYNEQFF. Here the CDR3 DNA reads TGTGCCAGCAGCCTACGCAGTTCCACGGGGGATTACAATGAGCAGTTCTTC.

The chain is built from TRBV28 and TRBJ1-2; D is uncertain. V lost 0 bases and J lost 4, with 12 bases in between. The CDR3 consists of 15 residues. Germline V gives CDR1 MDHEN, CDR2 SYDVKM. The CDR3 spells CASSLWAAYGYGYTF. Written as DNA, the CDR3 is TGTGCCAGCAGTTTATGGGCAGCGTACGGCTATGGCTACACCTTC.